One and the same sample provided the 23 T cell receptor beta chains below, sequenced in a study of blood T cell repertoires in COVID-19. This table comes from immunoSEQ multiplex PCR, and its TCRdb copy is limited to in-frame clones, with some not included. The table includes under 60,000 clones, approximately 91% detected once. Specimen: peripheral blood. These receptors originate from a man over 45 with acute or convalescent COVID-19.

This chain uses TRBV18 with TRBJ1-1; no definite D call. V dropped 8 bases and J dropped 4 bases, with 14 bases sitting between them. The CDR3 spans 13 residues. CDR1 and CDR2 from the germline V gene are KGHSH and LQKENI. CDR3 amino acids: CASSGNEFTEAFF. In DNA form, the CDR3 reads TGTGCCAGCAGTGGTAATGAGTTCACTGAAGCTTTCTTT.

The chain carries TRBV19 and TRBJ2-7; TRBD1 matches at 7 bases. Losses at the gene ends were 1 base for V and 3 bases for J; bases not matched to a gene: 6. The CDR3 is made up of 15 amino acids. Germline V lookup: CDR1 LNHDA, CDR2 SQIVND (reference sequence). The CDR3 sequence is CASSIGPGQNYEQYF. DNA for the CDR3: TGTGCCAGTAGTATAGGGCCGGGACAGAACTACGAGCAGTACTTC.

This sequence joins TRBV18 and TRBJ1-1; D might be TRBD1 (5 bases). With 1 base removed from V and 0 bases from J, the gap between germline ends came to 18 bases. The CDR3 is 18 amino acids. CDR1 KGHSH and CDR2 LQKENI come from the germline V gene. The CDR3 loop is CASSPRPGGRTVNTEAFF. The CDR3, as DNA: TGTGCCAGCTCACCACGGCCGGGGGGGAGAACTGTGAACACTGAAGCTTTCTTT. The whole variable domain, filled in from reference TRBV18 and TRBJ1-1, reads NAGVMQNPRHLVRRRGQEARLRCSPMKGHSHVYWYRQLPEEGLKFMVYLQKENIIDESGMPKERFSAEFPKEGPSILRIQQVVRGDSAAYFCASSPRPGGRTVNTEAFFGQGTRLTVV.

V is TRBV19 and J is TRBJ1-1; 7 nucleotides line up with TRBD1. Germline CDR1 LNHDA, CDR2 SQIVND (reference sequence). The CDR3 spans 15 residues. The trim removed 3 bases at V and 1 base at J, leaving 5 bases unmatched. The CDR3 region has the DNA TGTGCCAGTAGTATTGAGACAGGGAGGAACACTGAAGCTTTCTTT. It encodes CASSIETGRNTEAFF.

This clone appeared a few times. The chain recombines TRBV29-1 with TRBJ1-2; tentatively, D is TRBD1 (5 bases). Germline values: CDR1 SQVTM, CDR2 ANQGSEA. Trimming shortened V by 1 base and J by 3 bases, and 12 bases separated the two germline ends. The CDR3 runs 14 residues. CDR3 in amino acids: CSVEGSAGDYGYTF. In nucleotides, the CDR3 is TGCAGCGTTGAAGGTTCTGCGGGGGACTATGGCTACACCTTC. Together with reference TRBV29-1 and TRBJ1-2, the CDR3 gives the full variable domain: SAVISQKPSRDICQRGTSLTIQCQVDSQVTMMFWYRQQPGQSLTLIATANQGSEATYESGFVIDKFPISRPNLTFSTLTVSNMSPEDSSIYLCSVEGSAGDYGYTFGSGTRLTVV.

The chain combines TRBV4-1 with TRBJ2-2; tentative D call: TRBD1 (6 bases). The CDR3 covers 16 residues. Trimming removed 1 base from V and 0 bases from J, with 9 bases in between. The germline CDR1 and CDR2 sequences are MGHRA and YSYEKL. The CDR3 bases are TGCGCCAGCAGCCAAGCCGAGGGGGCGAACACCGGGGAGCTGTTTTTT. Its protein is CASSQAEGANTGELFF.

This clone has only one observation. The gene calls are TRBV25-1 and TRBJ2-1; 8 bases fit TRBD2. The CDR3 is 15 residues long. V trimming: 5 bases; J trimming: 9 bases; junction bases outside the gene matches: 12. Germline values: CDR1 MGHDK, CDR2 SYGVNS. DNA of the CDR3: TGTGCCAGCAGTCGAGGGCAGCGGGAGTCTGGTGAGCAGTTCTTC. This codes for CASSRGQRESGEQFF.

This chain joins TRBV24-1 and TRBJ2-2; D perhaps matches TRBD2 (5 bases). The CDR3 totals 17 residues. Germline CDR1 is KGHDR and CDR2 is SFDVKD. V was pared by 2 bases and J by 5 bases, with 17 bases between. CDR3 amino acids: CATSDSAPAVGTGELFF. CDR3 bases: TGTGCCACCAGTGATTCCGCACCAGCGGTTGGTACCGGGGAGCTGTTTTTT.

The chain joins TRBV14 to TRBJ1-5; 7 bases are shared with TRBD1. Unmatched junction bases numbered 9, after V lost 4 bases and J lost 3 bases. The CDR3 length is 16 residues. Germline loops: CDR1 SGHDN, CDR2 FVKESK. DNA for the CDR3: TGTGCCAGCAGCCCCCCTGACAGGGTCGACAATCAGCCCCAGCATTTT. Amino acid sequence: CASSPPDRVDNQPQHF.

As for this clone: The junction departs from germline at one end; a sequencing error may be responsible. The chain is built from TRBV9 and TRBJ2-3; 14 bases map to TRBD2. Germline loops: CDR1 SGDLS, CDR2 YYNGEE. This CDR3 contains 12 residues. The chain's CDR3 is CASSGATSGRDF. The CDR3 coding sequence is TGTGCCAGCAGCGGTGCGACTAGCGGGAGGGATTTT.

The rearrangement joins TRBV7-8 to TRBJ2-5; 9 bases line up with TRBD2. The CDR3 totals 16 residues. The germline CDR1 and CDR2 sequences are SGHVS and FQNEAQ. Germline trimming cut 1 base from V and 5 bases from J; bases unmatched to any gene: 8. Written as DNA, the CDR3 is TGTGCCAGCAGCTTAGTTGGTGGTAGCGGGAGCGAGACCCAGTACTTC. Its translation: CASSLVGGSGSETQYF.

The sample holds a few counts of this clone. The CDR3 loop is CASSMGRSLSNQPQHF. CDR3 bases: TGTGCCAGTAGTATGGGGCGGAGCCTTAGCAATCAGCCCCAGCATTTT. The chain is built from TRBV19 and TRBJ1-5; D is possibly TRBD1 (5 bases). V shed 3 bases and J shed 0 bases, with 12 bases lying between them. Per the germline V gene, CDR1 is LNHDA and CDR2 is SQIVND (reference sequence). The CDR3 is 16 amino acids.

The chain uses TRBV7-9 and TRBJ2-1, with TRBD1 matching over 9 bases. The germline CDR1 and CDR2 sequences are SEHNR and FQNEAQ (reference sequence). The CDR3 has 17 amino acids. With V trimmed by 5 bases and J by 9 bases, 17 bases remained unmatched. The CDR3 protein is CASSPMRGQGLTAEQFF. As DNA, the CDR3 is TGTGCCAGCAGCCCGATGCGTGGACAGGGGCTCACCGCTGAGCAGTTCTTC.

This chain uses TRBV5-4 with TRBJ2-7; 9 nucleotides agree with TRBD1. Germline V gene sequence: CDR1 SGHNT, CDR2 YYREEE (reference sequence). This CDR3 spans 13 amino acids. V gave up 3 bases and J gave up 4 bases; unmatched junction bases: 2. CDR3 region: CASSSGQGYEQYF. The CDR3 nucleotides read TGTGCCAGCAGCTCGGGACAGGGTTACGAGCAGTACTTC.

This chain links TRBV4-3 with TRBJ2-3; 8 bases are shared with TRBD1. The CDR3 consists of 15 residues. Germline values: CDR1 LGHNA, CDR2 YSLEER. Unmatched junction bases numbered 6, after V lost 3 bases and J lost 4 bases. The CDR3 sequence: CASSQLAGGADTQYF. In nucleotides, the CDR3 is TGCGCCAGCAGCCAGCTAGCAGGGGGCGCAGATACGCAGTATTTT.

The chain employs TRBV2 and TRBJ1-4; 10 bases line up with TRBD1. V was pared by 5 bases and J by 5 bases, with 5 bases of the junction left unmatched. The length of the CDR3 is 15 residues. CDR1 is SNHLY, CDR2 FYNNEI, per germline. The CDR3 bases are TGTGCCAGCAGTCCGGACAGGGGGAGGAATGAAAAACTGTTTTTT. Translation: CASSPDRGRNEKLFF.

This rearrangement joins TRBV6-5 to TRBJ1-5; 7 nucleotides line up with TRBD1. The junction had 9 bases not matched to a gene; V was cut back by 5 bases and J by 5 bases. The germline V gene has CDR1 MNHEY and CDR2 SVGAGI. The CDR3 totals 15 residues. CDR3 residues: CASSPADRAYQPQHF. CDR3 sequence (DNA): TGTGCCAGCAGTCCCGCCGACAGGGCCTATCAGCCCCAGCATTTT.

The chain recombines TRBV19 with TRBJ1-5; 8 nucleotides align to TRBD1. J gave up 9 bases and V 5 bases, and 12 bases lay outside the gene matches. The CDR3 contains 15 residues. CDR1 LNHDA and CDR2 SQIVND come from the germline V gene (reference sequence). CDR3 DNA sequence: TGTGCCAGTAGTTCCCTCGGACAGGGAGGTAGGCCCCAGCATTTT. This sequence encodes CASSSLGQGGRPQHF.

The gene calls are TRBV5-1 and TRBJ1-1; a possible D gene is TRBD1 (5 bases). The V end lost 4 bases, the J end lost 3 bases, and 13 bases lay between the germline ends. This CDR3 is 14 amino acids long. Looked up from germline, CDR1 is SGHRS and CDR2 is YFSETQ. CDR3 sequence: CASSTRQGDTEAFF. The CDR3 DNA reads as TGCGCCAGCAGCACTCGGCAGGGTGACACTGAAGCTTTCTTT.

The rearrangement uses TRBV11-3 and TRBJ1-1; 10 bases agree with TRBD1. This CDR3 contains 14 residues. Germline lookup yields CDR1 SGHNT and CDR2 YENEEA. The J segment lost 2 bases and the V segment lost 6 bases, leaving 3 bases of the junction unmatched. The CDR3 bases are TGTGCCAGCAGTCGACAGGGGGCAAACACTGAAGCTTTCTTT. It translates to CASSRQGANTEAFF.

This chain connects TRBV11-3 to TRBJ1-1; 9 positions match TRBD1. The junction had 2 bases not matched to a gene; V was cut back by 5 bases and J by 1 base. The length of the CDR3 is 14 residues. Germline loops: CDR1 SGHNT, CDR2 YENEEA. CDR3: CASSKGQGNTEAFF. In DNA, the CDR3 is TGTGCCAGCAGCAAGGGACAGGGGAACACTGAAGCTTTCTTT. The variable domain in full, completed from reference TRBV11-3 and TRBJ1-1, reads EAGVVQSPRYKIIEKKQPVAFWCNPISGHNTLYWYLQNLGQGPELLIRYENEEAVDDSQLPKDRFSAERLKGVDSTLKIQPAELGDSAVYLCASSKGQGNTEAFFGQGTRLTVV.

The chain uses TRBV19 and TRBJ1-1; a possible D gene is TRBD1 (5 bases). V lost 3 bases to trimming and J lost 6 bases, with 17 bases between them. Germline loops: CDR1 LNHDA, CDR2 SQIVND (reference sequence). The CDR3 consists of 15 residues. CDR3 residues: CASSIKKGKSAEAFF. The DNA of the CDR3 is TGTGCCAGTAGTATCAAAAAGGGGAAGTCCGCTGAAGCTTTCTTT.

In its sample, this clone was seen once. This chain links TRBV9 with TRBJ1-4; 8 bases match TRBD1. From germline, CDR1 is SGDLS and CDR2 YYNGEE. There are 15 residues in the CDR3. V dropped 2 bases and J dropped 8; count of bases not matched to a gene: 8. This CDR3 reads CASSVRQGSGEKLFF. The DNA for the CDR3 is TGTGCCAGCAGCGTGCGACAGGGGAGTGGAGAAAAACTGTTTTTT.